The 24 T cell receptor beta chains reported below all come from one sample, sequenced in a study of a mutant IDH1 vaccine in newly diagnosed glioma. No antigen has been assigned to these receptors. The time point is: week 35, safety follow-up. Vaccination used 300 ug of mutant IDH1 20-mer peptide per dose, with topical imiquimod. Here immunoSEQ multiplex PCR was the method, and the copy in TCRdb shows in-frame clones only, minus some. The sample contains 58,000 or so clones, less than 90% of which appear only once. The starting material was PBMCs, obtained from a glioma patient whose treatment included an IDH1 peptide vaccine. These receptors were taken from a man in his forties with glioma.

The chain employs TRBV9 and TRBJ2-7; 8 nucleotides match TRBD2. The length of the CDR3 is 15 residues. Germline CDR1 and CDR2: SGDLS and YYNGEE. The V gene end was trimmed by 0 bases and the J gene end by 2 bases; junction bases not matched to a gene: 4. The CDR3 loop is CASSVAAGGPYEQYF. The CDR3, as DNA: TGTGCCAGCAGCGTAGCGGCGGGAGGCCCCTACGAGCAGTACTTC.

In its sample, this clone was seen a few times. The J gene is TRBJ2-1, the V gene TRBV5-1, with TRBD2 identical over 7 bases. Per the germline V gene, CDR1 is SGHRS and CDR2 is YFSETQ. The CDR3 length is 14 residues. With 6 bases clipped from V and 0 bases from J, the junction kept 3 bases outside the gene matches. In nucleotides, the CDR3 is TGCGCCAGCACTCCGGGAGGCTCCTACAATGAGCAGTTCTTC. It encodes CASTPGGSYNEQFF.

This clone has a handful of counts. This rearrangement joins TRBV10-3 to TRBJ1-1; no definite D call. V dropped 0 bases and J dropped 0 bases, with 8 bases sitting between them. The CDR3 spans 15 residues. Germline V lookup: CDR1 ENHRY, CDR2 SYGVKD. CDR3 residues: CAISESMVLNTEAFF. CDR3 coding DNA: TGTGCCATCAGTGAGTCAATGGTCTTGAACACTGAAGCTTTCTTT.

This chain's CDR3 is CASSPRTGQGIYGYTF. CDR3 nucleotide sequence: TGCGCCAGCAGCCCAAGGACTGGACAGGGGATCTATGGCTACACCTTC. The chain links TRBV5-1 to TRBJ1-2; 9 bases match TRBD1. CDR1 and CDR2 (germline): SGHRS, YFSETQ. J gave up 4 bases and V 4 bases, and 11 bases lay outside the gene matches. CDR3 length equals 16 residues. Filled out from reference TRBV5-1 and TRBJ1-2, the complete variable domain reads KAGVTQTPRYLIKTRGQQVTLSCSPISGHRSVSWYQQTPGQGLQFLFEYFSETQRNKGNFPGRFSGRQFSNSRSEMNVSTLELGDSALYLCASSPRTGQGIYGYTFGSGTRLTVV.

CDR3 coding DNA: TGCGCCAGCAGCTTGGACAGGGGTGGATACGAGCAGTACTTC. Translating gives CASSLDRGGYEQYF. This chain uses TRBV5-1 with TRBJ2-7, with 7 bases matching TRBD1. The V gene's germline CDR1 is SGHRS and CDR2 YFSETQ. Trimming removed 0 bases from V and 4 bases from J; junction bases left unmatched: 4. This CDR3 is 14 amino acids long.

The chain carries TRBV4-1 and TRBJ1-3; perhaps TRBD1 as D (5 bases). V dropped 6 bases and J dropped 0 bases, with 9 bases sitting between them. CDR3 length: 14 residues. Germline CDR1 is MGHRA and CDR2 is YSYEKL. CDR3 in amino acids: CASRPGISGNTIYF. Here the CDR3 DNA reads TGCGCCAGCAGGCCAGGGATCTCTGGAAACACCATATATTTT.

The V gene is TRBV7-9, the J gene TRBJ2-7; D gene uncertain. Trimming stripped 5 bases from V and 3 bases from J, with 17 bases between. CDR1 SEHNR and CDR2 FQNEAQ come from the germline V gene (reference sequence). This CDR3 region has 15 residues. Here the CDR3 DNA reads TGTGCCAGCAGCCCCCCGGGCCGCAGAGGCTACGAGCAGTACTTC. Protein sequence: CASSPPGRRGYEQYF.

The chain links TRBV5-1 to TRBJ2-1, with unresolved D. Germline V gene sequence: CDR1 SGHRS, CDR2 YFSETQ. The V gene lost 1 base and the J gene lost 3 bases, with 8 bases spanning the gap. CDR3 length equals 14 residues. CDR3 residues: CASSLTDRYNEQFF. In nucleotides, the CDR3 is TGCGCCAGCAGCTTGACAGATCGCTACAATGAGCAGTTCTTC.

CDR3 residues: CASSLVGSRRYEQYF. In nucleotides, the CDR3 is TGTGCCAGCAGCTTGGTGGGTAGTAGACGTTACGAGCAGTACTTC. The rearrangement uses TRBV5-6 and TRBJ2-7, with D unresolved. The CDR3 runs 15 residues. Germline V gene lookup returns CDR1 SGHDT and CDR2 YYEEEE. V was shortened by 0 bases and J by 4 bases, with 14 bases between the two germline ends.

This chain joins TRBV4-3 and TRBJ1-1, with 9 bases identical to TRBD1. This CDR3 contains 15 residues. The germline V gene encodes CDR1 LGHNA and CDR2 YSLEER. The junction had 8 bases not matched to a gene; V was cut back by 4 bases and J by 5 bases. This CDR3 is CASSPRGTGRTEAFF. As DNA, the CDR3 is TGCGCCAGCAGCCCTCGCGGGACAGGGCGTACTGAAGCTTTCTTT.

The genes are TRBV5-1 and TRBJ2-3; 9 positions agree with TRBD1. V lost 4 bases and J lost 5; bases outside the gene matches: 5. The CDR3 totals 14 residues. CDR1 SGHRS and CDR2 YFSETQ come from the germline V gene. The CDR3 here is CASSAGQGKDTQYF. The CDR3 nucleotides are TGCGCCAGCAGCGCCGGACAGGGGAAAGATACGCAGTATTTT.

The chain combines TRBV20-1 with TRBJ1-5; D is uncertain. Germline assignment: CDR1 DFQATT and CDR2 SNEGSKA (reference sequence). The CDR3 runs 10 residues. V dropped 5 bases and J dropped 7 bases, with 6 bases sitting between them. The CDR3 region is CSAPGQPQHF. DNA of the CDR3: TGCAGTGCTCCGGGCCAGCCCCAGCATTTT.

This chain connects TRBV27 to TRBJ2-7; possible D gene TRBD2, 5 bases. The CDR3 sequence is 13 residues long. V lost 9 bases and J lost 5, with 17 bases in between. The germline V gene has CDR1 MNHEY and CDR2 SMNVEV (reference sequence). The CDR3 protein is CASKSWSGDEQYF. The CDR3 DNA follows: TGTGCCAGTAAATCTTGGAGCGGAGACGAGCAGTACTTC.

The gene calls are TRBV6-5 and TRBJ2-1; D is unclear. Per the germline V gene, CDR1 is MNHEY and CDR2 is SVGAGI. The ends were cut back, 2 bases at V and 1 base at J, with 9 bases in the middle. The CDR3 sequence is 15 residues long. For the CDR3, the DNA is TGTGCCAGCAGTTACAGGGATGGATCCTACAATGAGCAGTTCTTC. Translating gives CASSYRDGSYNEQFF.

This chain uses TRBV19 with TRBJ1-1; 7 bases match TRBD1. J lost 4 bases, V lost 5 bases, and 4 bases had no gene match. Germline V gene data show CDR1 as LNHDA and CDR2 as SQIVND (reference sequence). The CDR3 consists of 13 residues. CDR3 nucleotides: TGTGCCAGTAGTGCTTCAGGGGGCACTGAAGCTTTCTTT. This translates into CASSASGGTEAFF.

V gene TRBV2 combines with J gene TRBJ2-3; 12 bases are a match to TRBD2. CDR1 is SNHLY, CDR2 FYNNEI, per germline. V shed 9 bases and J 6 bases; nucleotides not matched to a gene: 4. The CDR3 totals 13 residues. CDR3 region: CARTSGSGDTQYF. The CDR3 DNA reads as TGTGCCAGGACTAGCGGGAGTGGGGATACGCAGTATTTT.

The chain employs TRBV14 and TRBJ2-5; 7 positions match TRBD1. The J call may be in error: the DNA end matches TRBJ2-7 better. The germline V gene encodes CDR1 SGHDN and CDR2 FVKESK. The length of the CDR3 is 14 residues. The CDR3 DNA reads as TGTGCCAGCAGCCTACAGACAGGGATCGGCGAGCAGTACTTC. Residues: CASSLQTGIGEQYF.

Only a few counts were recorded for this clone. This specimen includes other DNA sequences encoding the same CDR3. This chain uses TRBV7-6 with TRBJ2-2; TRBD1 matches 7 bases. The CDR3 spans 15 residues. Losses at the gene ends were 5 bases for V and 4 bases for J; bases not matched to a gene: 7. In germline, CDR1 is SGHVS, CDR2 FNYEAQ. CDR3 DNA sequence: TGTGCCAGCAGCCAAAATCCAGGGGGCACCGGGGAGCTGTTTTTT. Translated, it gives CASSQNPGGTGELFF.

The chain carries TRBV7-2 and TRBJ2-5; 8 bases line up with TRBD2. The CDR3 is 14 residues long. CDR1 SGHTA and CDR2 FQGNSA come from the germline V gene. V was clipped by 8 bases and J by 7 bases; unmatched bases: 12. The CDR3 spells CASLLTGAGGTQYF. As DNA, the CDR3 is TGTGCCAGCCTCTTGACGGGCGCGGGGGGGACCCAGTACTTC.

This sequence joins TRBV28 and TRBJ2-7; a possible D gene is TRBD2 (6 bases). Germline loops: CDR1 MDHEN, CDR2 SYDVKM. The CDR3 totals 17 residues. Trimming cost V 3 bases and J 1 base, with 19 bases left between them. The CDR3: CASSFNHGTQFSYEQYF. The CDR3 nucleotides read TGTGCCAGCAGTTTTAACCACGGGACTCAATTTTCCTACGAGCAGTACTTC.

In nucleotides, the CDR3 is TGTGCCAGCTCACCACCGTCTCTAGCGGGAGGTACCCAAGAGACCCAGTACTTC. Translating it yields CASSPPSLAGGTQETQYF. V gene TRBV18 combines with J gene TRBJ2-5, with 11 bases fitting TRBD2. This CDR3 is 18 amino acids long. V shed 0 bases and J 1 base; nucleotides not matched to a gene: 7. Germline V lookup: CDR1 KGHSH, CDR2 LQKENI.

The J gene is TRBJ1-2, the V gene TRBV2; 9 bases agree with TRBD1. The length of the CDR3 is 15 residues. The germline V gene has CDR1 SNHLY and CDR2 FYNNEI. J was trimmed by 6 bases and V by 5 bases; bases with no gene match: 10. CDR3 DNA sequence: TGTGCCAGCAGTAAGGGATGGGACAGGGACCATGGCTACACCTTC. Translated: CASSKGWDRDHGYTF.

V gene TRBV6-6 combines with J gene TRBJ1-5; 10 bases match TRBD1. Germline CDR1 and CDR2: MNHNY and SVGAGI (reference sequence). This CDR3 has 14 amino acids. The junction had 3 bases not matched to a gene; V was cut back by 6 bases and J by 4 bases. CDR3 region: CASRSGQGNQPQHF. The CDR3 DNA follows: TGTGCCAGCAGGTCGGGACAGGGGAATCAGCCCCAGCATTTT.

The V and J genes are TRBV7-9 and TRBJ2-7, with D perhaps matching TRBD1 (5 bases). Per germline, CDR1 SEHNR and CDR2 FQNEAQ (reference sequence). The CDR3 runs to 13 residues. The germline V and J ends were trimmed by 1 base and 6 bases, with 10 bases remaining between them. The CDR3 bases are TGTGCCAGCAGCTTAGGGCCTAGGGGCGAGCAGTACTTC. Its protein product is CASSLGPRGEQYF.